This TCR beta chain came from a study of cytomegalovirus exposure and HLA in healthy donors. Of note for this clone: The antigen is unknown.

The PCR was carried out with 60 Vbeta primers and 13 Jbeta primers. Only in-frame clones appear in the TCRdb table, and some are missing; sequencing was by immunoSEQ multiplex PCR. The repertoire consists of approximately 160,000 clones, with less than 65% occurring once and the leading ten covering 3%. Whole-study results and caveats: Confirmation in vitro established that three CMV-associated chains were specific for CMV antigens.

V shed 2 bases, J shed 3 bases, and the junction held 2 bases outside the gene matches. This CDR3 is built from 14 residues. Germline lookup yields CDR1 SGHDT and CDR2 YYEEEE. The sequence was obtained from a woman aged 25 to 39 in good health and CMV-seropositive. The specimen was PBMCs. The chain couples TRBV5-6 to TRBJ2-7; the match to TRBD1 covers 10 bases. CDR3 sequence: CASSFGTGVYEQYF. The CDR3 region has the DNA TGTGCCAGCAGCTTTGGGACAGGGGTCTACGAGCAGTACTTC.